These T cell receptor beta chains were read from a single sample in a study of T-cell memory formation after mild COVID-19. TCRdb redid the calling of the 5' RACE reads with MiXCR, one entry per CDR3 protein. The sample gives approximately 500,000 distinct CDR3 sequences, 20% to 30% of which show up once; roughly an eighth is in the top ten. Sequences were obtained from PBMCs or a T cell subset sorted from them (not recorded which). These receptors all stem from an adult woman who had mild COVID-19 (a few samples of this study predate the infection). Cell type and time point are not known. The CDR3 runs from the conserved cysteine through the conserved F or W. The D gene is left open where the match is weak. Size is stated for part of the rows, as once, few or many counts, or as a class when the clone is expanded.

few,TRBV20-1,.,TRBJ1-2,TGCAGTGCTGCCAAAGGGGCTTTGACTAACTATGGCTACACCTTC,CSAAKGALTNYGYTF
.,TRBV20-1,TRBD1,TRBJ2-7,TGCAGTGCTAGAGACCTGGGGACAGGTAGACTGCACGAGCAGTACTTC,CSARDLGTGRLHEQYF
.,TRBV15,.,TRBJ2-7,TGTGCCACCAGCATAGACAGTAGCTCCTACGAGCAGTACTTC,CATSIDSSSYEQYF
few,TRBV12-3/TRBV12-4,.,TRBJ1-3,TGTGCCACCCTCGGGGTGAGGGGCTCTGGAAACACCATATATTTT,CATLGVRGSGNTIYF
.,TRBV19,.,TRBJ1-2,TGTGCCAGTAAGAAGGGGGGATATGGCTACACCTTC,CASKKGGYGYTF
few,TRBV5-4,.,TRBJ2-7,TGTGCCAGCAGCTTGGTCAAGGATAGCGCCTACGAGCAGTACTTC,CASSLVKDSAYEQYF
.,TRBV7-3,.,TRBJ1-1,TGTGCCAGCAGCCTCCACAGGGACACTGAAGCTTTCTTT,CASSLHRDTEAFF
few,TRBV6-6,TRBD2,TRBJ2-7,TGTGCCAGCAGTTGGGTAGCGGGAACCTCTCACGACGAGCAGTACTTC,CASSWVAGTSHDEQYF
few,TRBV20-1,TRBD1,TRBJ2-1,TGCAGTGCTAGCGCTTTGGACAGGGGGCAGGAGGCATACAGGAATGAGCAGTTCTTC,CSASALDRGQEAYRNEQFF
few,TRBV29-1,.,TRBJ1-1,TGCAGCGCCCAGGACAGTGGAGCTTTCTTT,CSAQDSGAFF
few,TRBV20-1,.,TRBJ1-2,TGCAGTGCTCCTCCGACGGAAACCTATGGCTACACCTTC,CSAPPTETYGYTF
.,TRBV6-2/TRBV6-3,TRBD1,TRBJ1-5,TGTGCCAGCAGTTACACAGGGGGCAATCAGCCCCAGCATTTT,CASSYTGGNQPQHF
.,TRBV7-2,TRBD2,TRBJ2-7,TGTGCCAGCAGCTTAGCCCCACCCGGCGGGGGGTCCTACGAGCAGTACTTC,CASSLAPPGGGSYEQYF
.,TRBV4-2,.,TRBJ1-2,TGTGCCAGCAGCCAAGGAGACCCTGAAAAGGTCTACACCTTC,CASSQGDPEKVYTF
few,TRBV24-1,.,TRBJ2-7,TGTGCCACCAGTGACAAAGACTACGAGCAGTACTTC,CATSDKDYEQYF
.,TRBV18,.,TRBJ1-1,TGTGCCAGCTCACTTAGGGACGGCCGAGAGACTGAAGCTTTCTTT,CASSLRDGRETEAFF
.,TRBV20-1,.,TRBJ2-5,TGCAGTGCCCGGGACGGCTTAGGGGTGACCCAGTACTTC,CSARDGLGVTQYF
few,TRBV7-9,.,TRBJ2-6,TGTGCCAGCAGCTTAACTCCCCGCTCTGGGGCCAACGTCCTGACTTTC,CASSLTPRSGANVLTF
.,TRBV5-1,.,TRBJ2-2,TGCGCCAGCAGTGTGAGGGCCGGTGCGAACACCGGGGAGCTGTTTTTT,CASSVRAGANTGELFF
few,TRBV20-1,TRBD1,TRBJ2-3,TGCAGTGCTAGGTTACCGGGGACAGAGTCGTCGACGCAGTATTTT,CSARLPGTESSTQYF
.,TRBV12-3/TRBV12-4,TRBD1,TRBJ1-4,TGTGCCAGCAGTTTCGGAAGGGGGCTTGTTAATGAAAAACTGTTTTTT,CASSFGRGLVNEKLFF
.,TRBV24-1,TRBD1,TRBJ2-5,TGTGCCACCAGTGAGCCTAGACAGGGTGGGGAGACCCAGTACTTC,CATSEPRQGGETQYF
.,TRBV7-8,.,TRBJ2-5,TGTGCCAGCAGCTTATGGTGGGCAGGCCAAGAGACCCAGTACTTC,CASSLWWAGQETQYF
.,TRBV7-2,.,TRBJ2-7,TGTGCCAGCAGCCCTAGGAGTGGAATTGGGACCTACGAGCAGTACTTC,CASSPRSGIGTYEQYF
.,TRBV7-9,.,TRBJ2-2,TGTGCCAGCAGCTTAGCGGGAACCACCGGGGAGCTGTTTTTT,CASSLAGTTGELFF
.,TRBV18,.,TRBJ2-7,TGTGCCAGCTCACATAGGGGACCCACCAACGAGCAGTACTTC,CASSHRGPTNEQYF
.,TRBV5-1,TRBD1,TRBJ2-1,TGCGCCACCAGCAAGGGACAGGGTGTATTGAATGAGCAGTTCTTC,CATSKGQGVLNEQFF
.,TRBV29-1,.,TRBJ1-2,TGCAGCGTTGAAGACGGGAAGGGTGATGGCTACACCTTC,CSVEDGKGDGYTF
few,TRBV19,.,TRBJ2-1,TGTGCCAGTAGACGGGGGGCAGAGGGGTTCTTC,CASRRGAEGFF
.,TRBV27,.,TRBJ1-2,TGTGCCAGCAGTTTATTGGCAGGGCGTGGCTACACCTTC,CASSLLAGRGYTF
once,TRBV11-2,TRBD2,TRBJ2-5,TGTGCCAGCAGCGAAGAAGGACTAGCCCGGGGATTTAAAGAGACCCAGTACTTC,CASSEEGLARGFKETQYF
few,TRBV12-3/TRBV12-4,TRBD2,TRBJ2-7,TGTGCCAGCAGCCCCCCCCTGACTAGCTCAAACTACGAGCAGTACTTC,CASSPPLTSSNYEQYF
few,TRBV5-1,TRBD1,TRBJ2-7,TGCGCCAGCAGCTTGGGGACAGGGGCTAACACCTACGAGCAGTACTTC,CASSLGTGANTYEQYF
.,TRBV5-1,.,TRBJ2-3,TGCGCCAGCACCCTCCTCGGGGCAGGACCCACAGATACGCAGTATTTT,CASTLLGAGPTDTQYF
.,TRBV7-8,.,TRBJ2-1,TGTGCCAGCAGCGCCAACCGGGAACCTACGTACAATGAGCAGTTCTTC,CASSANREPTYNEQFF
.,TRBV5-1,.,TRBJ2-1,TGCGCCAGCAGCTTTAACAGAGTCTCCTACAATGAGCAGTTCTTC,CASSFNRVSYNEQFF
.,TRBV7-2,TRBD1,TRBJ1-1,TGTGCCAGCAGCTTGGGGGACAGGGATCAGACTGAAGCTTTCTTT,CASSLGDRDQTEAFF
few,TRBV11-2,TRBD2,TRBJ2-1,TGTGCCAGCAGCCGGACTGGGGGACTAACCTACAATGAGCAGTTCTTC,CASSRTGGLTYNEQFF
.,TRBV5-1,TRBD2,TRBJ2-5,TGCGCCAGCAGCACGCTCCCGGGACTAGCATCGATGGAGACCCAGTACTTC,CASSTLPGLASMETQYF
.,TRBV11-3,.,TRBJ1-6,TGTGCCAGCAGCGGGGGGTCCGACTCACCCCTCCACTTT,CASSGGSDSPLHF
.,TRBV7-6,TRBD2,TRBJ2-3,TGTGCCAGCAGCTTAGTAGGGACTAGAGAAGATACGCAGTATTTT,CASSLVGTREDTQYF
.,TRBV7-3,.,TRBJ2-2,TGTGCCAGCAGCCCCAGCATCAGTTCGGGGGAGCTGTTTTTT,CASSPSISSGELFF
.,TRBV18,.,TRBJ1-4,TGTGCCAGCTCACCAAGAGGTACAAATGAAAAACTGTTTTTT,CASSPRGTNEKLFF
.,TRBV20-1,.,TRBJ1-2,TGCAGTGCCCACAGGGCCCCTTATGGCTACACCTTC,CSAHRAPYGYTF
.,TRBV7-2,.,TRBJ2-7,TGTGCCAGCAGCGTAACAGGGTTTCTAGGCGAGCAGTACTTC,CASSVTGFLGEQYF
.,TRBV19,.,TRBJ2-4,TGTGCCAGTAGGCATACCCTGGGGGGACCCAAAAACATTCAGTACTTC,CASRHTLGGPKNIQYF
few,TRBV20-1,TRBD2,TRBJ2-1,TGCAGTGCTAGAGATGGGCTAGCGGCCTACAATGAGCAGTTCTTC,CSARDGLAAYNEQFF
few,TRBV20-1,.,TRBJ2-7,TGCAGTGCTAGCATGTGGCATGGGACCCTCGAGCAGTACTTC,CSASMWHGTLEQYF
.,TRBV5-1,TRBD1,TRBJ2-3,TGCGCCAGCCACAGGGGGTCTAGCACAGATACGCAGTATTTT,CASHRGSSTDTQYF
few,TRBV19,.,TRBJ2-2,TGTGCCAGTAGATCTCACTCTTCTACCACCGGGGAGCTGTTTTTT,CASRSHSSTTGELFF